The present T cell receptor (beta chain) was sequenced within a study of shared clonotypes between healthy human individuals. For the study at large: CD4 naive and memory got three plates each, CD8 naive two, CD8 memory one.

Produced via immunoSEQ multiplex PCR; TCRdb's table is partial and in-frame only. The data contain roughly 2.5 million clones, 85% to 95% of them singletons. On this clone itself: Antigen unknown.

The CDR3 is 15 residues long. Trimming took 3 bases from V and 0 from J, leaving 15 bases between them. Looked up from germline, CDR1 is SQVTM and CDR2 is ANQGSEA. Overall study findings and caveats: For naive CD4 cells, around 5% of clonotypes were shared across a few donors. The study generally estimated greater richness for naive than memory subsets. For sorted subsets, rarefaction showed incomplete sequencing despite large depth.

What was sequenced was naive CD4+ T cells sorted from blood. The subset denotes: CD45RA+ positively selected. V gene TRBV29-1 combines with J gene TRBJ2-7, with TRBD1 as a possible D gene (6 bases). The origin of this receptor is a man between 18 and 29 years old in good health. The CDR3 spells CSVDGGSYSSYEQYF. CDR3 DNA: TGCAGCGTTGATGGGGGCTCGTATAGCTCCTACGAGCAGTACTTC.